This paragraph reports one T cell receptor beta chain. Antigen specificity is unknown. Sequencing used immunoSEQ multiplex PCR; TCRdb keeps in-frame clones, though not all of them. The table has fewer than 45,000 clones, around 76% seen once. This sample was taken from a study of a mutant IDH1 vaccine in newly diagnosed glioma. Study in general: Vaccination started 4-6 weeks after radiotherapy alone, or with temozolomide cycles.

Regarding time point: week 23, last vaccination. Vaccinated patients received 300 ug of mutant IDH1 20-mer peptide per dose, with topical imiquimod. General study findings and limits: Of all patients, under 95% showed vaccine-induced immune responses.

Source: PBMCs, taken from a glioma patient whose treatment included an IDH1 peptide vaccine. This receptor was obtained from a woman in her forties with glioma. Some clones in this sample may be carry-over from other donors' samples.

DNA of the CDR3: TGTGCCAGTAGTATTCTGGCAGGGGCGAACACCGGGGAGCTGTTTTTT. It yields the protein CASSILAGANTGELFF. This chain connects TRBV19 to TRBJ2-2; D is perhaps TRBD1 (6 bases). CDR3 length equals 16 residues. Germline V gene data show CDR1 as LNHDA and CDR2 as SQIVND (reference sequence). V dropped 3 bases and J dropped 0 bases, with 11 bases sitting between them.